Listed below are T cell receptor beta chains from one sample, sequenced in a study of cytomegalovirus exposure and HLA in healthy donors. Libraries were prepared by immunoSEQ multiplex PCR; TCRdb keeps only in-frame clonotypes and omits some of them. Of around 150,000 clones detected, 70% to 85% appear once; the ten largest clones hold about 27%. Sequenced: PBMCs. The receptors were sampled from a man aged 30 to 45 in good health and CMV-seropositive. Each CDR3 is given with its conserved first and last residue. D genes are given only for firm matches. For some rows the clone size is stated as once, few or many, or as a class when expanded; others skip it.

>TRBJ2-6|-|16|-|TRBV11-2
CASSLDGYSGANVLTF
TGTGCCAGCAGCTTAGACGGGTACTCTGGGGCCAACGTCCTGACTTTC
>TRBJ1-2|-|15|-|TRBV5-6
CASSGSGGIPYGYTF
TGTGCCAGCAGTGGGAGCGGGGGGATCCCCTATGGCTACACCTTC
>TRBJ2-1|-|13|-|TRBV7-3
CASSLSLYNEQFF
TGTGCCAGCAGCTTATCACTATACAATGAGCAGTTCTTC
>TRBJ2-3|TRBD2|16|-|TRBV2
CASSPPLGLTADTQYF
TGTGCCAGCAGTCCCCCTTTGGGACTAACAGCAGATACGCAGTATTTT
>TRBJ2-1|-|14|once|TRBV5-1
CASKTQGGENEQFF
TGCGCCAGCAAAACACAGGGGGGGGAAAATGAGCAGTTCTTC
>TRBJ2-1|TRBD2|16|-|TRBV5-1
CASHQMTSANYNEQFF
TGCGCCAGCCACCAAATGACTAGCGCTAACTACAATGAGCAGTTCTTC
>TRBJ1-1|-|11|few|TRBV20-1
CSARWQVEAFF
TGCAGTGCTAGGTGGCAGGTTGAAGCTTTCTTT
>TRBJ1-1|-|12|-|TRBV10-1
CASSDLQGIAFF
TGCGCCAGCAGTGACTTACAGGGAATCGCTTTCTTT
>TRBJ1-1|TRBD1|16|-|TRBV5-4
CASSLGGGHGDTEAFF
TGTGCCAGCAGCTTGGGAGGGGGCCATGGGGACACTGAAGCTTTCTTT
>TRBJ2-7|TRBD2|14|-|TRBV6-5
CASSYASGSGEQYF
TGTGCCAGCAGTTACGCTAGCGGGAGTGGCGAGCAGTACTTC
>TRBJ1-1|-|12|few|TRBV9
CASSVGGTEAFF
TGTGCCAGCAGCGTAGGAGGGACTGAAGCTTTCTTT
>TRBJ1-3|-|16|-|TRBV30
CAWSVQLSLIGNTIYF
TGTGCCTGGAGTGTACAGCTCTCCTTGATCGGAAACACCATATATTTT
>TRBJ2-1|TRBD2|17|once|TRBV4-1
CASSQGWGGGAPNEQFF
TGCGCCAGCAGCCAAGGATGGGGCGGGGGGGCCCCCAATGAGCAGTTCTTC
>TRBJ1-1|-|12|few|TRBV6-1
CASRLSGTEAFF
TGTGCCAGCAGACTGTCGGGCACTGAAGCTTTCTTT
>TRBJ2-7|-|13|-|TRBV2
CASSEFEGSEQYF
TGTGCCAGCAGTGAGTTTGAGGGATCGGAGCAGTACTTC
>TRBJ1-2|-|15|-|TRBV7-2
CASSPEGVTNYGYTF
TGTGCCAGCAGCCCAGAGGGGGTTACTAACTATGGCTACACCTTC
>TRBJ2-7|TRBD2|15|-|TRBV6-5
CASSQPGLAGYEQYF
TGTGCCAGCAGCCAACCGGGACTAGCGGGGTACGAGCAGTACTTC
>TRBJ1-1|-|13|-|TRBV27
CASSFERNTEAFF
TGTGCCAGCAGTTTCGAGCGGAACACTGAAGCTTTCTTT
>TRBJ2-2|-|15|-|TRBV7-2
CASSLAMAGPGELFF
TGTGCCAGCAGCTTAGCGATGGCGGGGCCCGGGGAGCTGTTTTTT
>TRBJ1-3|-|14|once|TRBV12-5
CASARTSSGNTIYF
TGTGCTAGTGCCAGAACATCGTCCGGAAACACCATATATTTT
>TRBJ2-1|TRBD1|12|-|TRBV15
CATSRVNRGLFF
TGTGCCACCAGCAGAGTTAACAGGGGGCTGTTCTTC
>TRBJ2-2|TRBD1|16|-|TRBV11-2
CASSRQGAVDTGELFF
TGTGCCAGCAGCCGACAGGGTGCTGTTGACACCGGGGAGCTGTTTTTT
>TRBJ2-2|-|16|-|TRBV18
CASSPLGDQASGELFF
TGTGCCAGCTCACCCTTAGGAGACCAAGCCTCCGGGGAGCTGTTTTTT
>TRBJ1-5|-|13|many|TRBV30
CAWSTQGNQPQHF
TGTGCCTGGAGTACGCAGGGGAATCAGCCCCAGCATTTT
>TRBJ1-2|TRBD1|14|-|TRBV7-3
CASSKDRGVYGYTF
TGTGCCAGCAGCAAGGACAGGGGAGTCTATGGCTACACCTTC
>TRBJ1-2|-|13|-|TRBV28
CASTDSPNYGYTF
TGTGCCAGCACCGACAGCCCTAACTATGGCTACACCTTC
>TRBJ2-7|-|13|-|TRBV6-5
CASSFGQSYEQYF
TGTGCCAGCAGTTTCGGACAGAGCTACGAGCAGTACTTC
>TRBJ1-1|-|13|-|TRBV6-1
CASSVDQGTEAFF
TGTGCCAGCAGTGTCGACCAGGGCACTGAAGCTTTCTTT
>TRBJ2-7|TRBD2|14|-|TRBV11-2
CASSRTSGRDEQYF
TGTGCCAGCAGCCGAACTAGCGGGAGGGACGAGCAGTACTTC
>TRBJ2-1|TRBD2|17|-|TRBV30
CAWRPGLDFNRYNEQFF
TGTGCCTGGAGGCCGGGACTAGATTTTAATCGCTACAATGAGCAGTTCTTC
>TRBJ1-4|TRBD1|16|-|TRBV14
CASSQDMTGGSEKLFF
TGTGCCAGCAGCCAAGATATGACAGGGGGCAGTGAAAAACTGTTTTTT
>TRBJ1-1|-|18|-|TRBV21-1
CASSKVATSTSMNTEAFF
TGTGCCAGCAGCAAAGTAGCCACTTCCACTTCGATGAACACTGAAGCTTTCTTT
>TRBJ2-1|TRBD2|16|-|TRBV2
CASSPHEAGSYNEQFF
TGTGCCAGCAGTCCCCATGAAGCGGGATCGTACAATGAGCAGTTCTTC
>TRBJ2-1|-|15|-|TRBV11-3
CASSLESGVNNEQFF
TGTGCCAGCAGCTTGGAAAGCGGCGTTAACAATGAGCAGTTCTTC
>TRBJ1-4|TRBD1|15|once|TRBV2
CASRNPGTGDEKLFF
TGTGCCAGCAGGAACCCCGGGACAGGGGATGAAAAACTGTTTTTT
>TRBJ1-2|TRBD1|16|-|TRBV5-1
CASSSSWTGGSYGYTF
TGCGCCAGCAGCTCCTCCTGGACAGGGGGGTCATATGGCTACACCTTC
>TRBJ2-2|-|14|few|TRBV2
CASSESSNTGELFF
TGTGCCAGCAGTGAGAGTAGCAACACCGGGGAGCTGTTTTTT
>TRBJ2-1|TRBD2|14|once|TRBV27
CASSSSGVYNEQFF
TGTGCCAGCAGTTCTAGCGGGGTGTACAATGAGCAGTTCTTC
>TRBJ1-1|-|15|-|TRBV5-6
CASSLGYSGNTEAFF
TGTGCCAGCAGCTTGGGGTATTCGGGGAACACTGAAGCTTTCTTT
>TRBJ1-2|-|12|-|TRBV30
CAWLKRNYGYTF
TGTGCCTGGCTAAAAAGAAACTATGGCTACACCTTC
>TRBJ2-7|-|14|-|TRBV5-5
CASSSRGSTYEQYF
TGTGCCAGCAGCTCCCGGGGGTCAACCTACGAGCAGTACTTC
>TRBJ1-2|-|14|-|TRBV27
CASRGTGTGGGYTF
TGTGCCAGCAGAGGTACCGGGACCGGGGGTGGCTACACCTTC
>TRBJ2-2|TRBD2|16|-|TRBV19
CASSQGLAGLYGELFF
TGTGCCAGTAGTCAGGGGCTAGCGGGATTGTACGGGGAGCTGTTTTTT
>TRBJ2-2|-|16|few|TRBV6-1
CATSEVGTSPSGELFF
TGTGCCACCAGCGAAGTCGGGACATCCCCGTCCGGGGAGCTGTTTTTT
>TRBJ1-5|TRBD1|16|-|TRBV28
CASSFASTGANQPQHF
TGTGCCAGCAGTTTCGCGTCCACAGGGGCCAATCAGCCCCAGCATTTT
>TRBJ2-5|-|15|once|TRBV5-6
CASSLGGTPLPTQYF
TGTGCCAGCAGCTTGGGGGGGACACCGCTCCCTACCCAGTACTTC
>TRBJ2-7|-|13|-|TRBV7-6
CASSLTSSYEQYF
TGTGCCAGCAGCTTAACGAGCTCCTACGAGCAGTACTTC
>TRBJ1-1|TRBD1|19|-|TRBV7-2
CASSLEREGARRGNTEAFF
TGTGCCAGCAGCTTAGAACGGGAGGGGGCTCGGCGTGGGAACACTGAAGCTTTCTTT
>TRBJ1-2|-|13|-|TRBV6-6
CASQPGGDYGYTF
TGTGCCAGCCAGCCGGGTGGCGACTATGGCTACACCTTC
>TRBJ1-2|-|13|few|TRBV25-1
CASSVNREYGYTF
TGTGCCAGCAGTGTAAACAGGGAGTATGGCTACACCTTC
>TRBJ1-6|-|12|-|TRBV7-9
CASSEGQLPLHF
TGTGCCAGCAGCGAGGGACAATTACCCCTCCACTTT
>TRBJ2-2|TRBD1|18|-|TRBV9
CASSVRTGGAVGAGELFF
TGTGCCAGCAGCGTAAGGACAGGGGGCGCGGTAGGCGCCGGGGAGCTGTTTTTT
>TRBJ1-2|-|14|once|TRBV2
CASLDSASIYGYTF
TGTGCCAGCTTAGACAGCGCGTCAATCTATGGCTACACCTTC
>TRBJ1-5|TRBD1|14|few|TRBV2
CASTGTAPNQPQHF
TGTGCCAGCACCGGGACAGCTCCCAATCAGCCCCAGCATTTT
>TRBJ2-1|-|13|-|TRBV9
CASSLRLSNEQFF
TGTGCCAGCAGCCTACGACTTAGTAATGAGCAGTTCTTC
>TRBJ1-2|-|16|-|TRBV7-8
CASSLGTTSGVYGYTF
TGTGCCAGCAGCTTAGGGACAACGTCAGGGGTCTATGGCTACACCTTC